The 26 T cell receptor beta chains below were found in one sample sequenced in a study of molecular identifiers for immune sequencing clone quantification. Each CDR3 protein gets one entry after TCRdb re-called the PCR reads with MiXCR. In the table there are about 8,400 distinct CDR3 sequences, roughly a third of which are singletons. Material for sequencing was naive CD8+ T cells from blood, with Jurkat cell RNA spiked in. Stated subset: FACS-sorted CD8+CD4-CCR7+CD45RA+ naive T cells. The source of these receptors is a human donor in good health. Some libraries in this study had Jurkat cell RNA spiked in.

The chain links TRBV20-1 to TRBJ2-7; D unresolved. Germline CDR1 is DFQATT and CDR2 is SNEGSKA (reference sequence). This CDR3 comprises 10 residues. Trimming pared 7 bases from V and 7 bases from J, leaving 11 bases between. CDR3 in amino acids: CSGLSEEQYF. Here the CDR3 DNA reads TGCAGTGGGCTATCGGAGGAGCAGTACTTC.

This clonotype was seen only a few times. The CDR3 region has the DNA TGTGCCAGCTTCCACACACCCGGGGCTGAGACCCAGTACTTC. Its translation: CASFHTPGAETQYF. The V gene is TRBV9, the J gene TRBJ2-5; D assignment may be TRBD1 or TRBD2 (5 bases each). CDR1 is SGDLS and CDR2 is YYNGEE in the germline V gene. V was clipped by 7 bases and J by 5 bases, with 18 bases between them. This CDR3 has 14 amino acids.

This sequence joins TRBV30 and TRBJ2-1; D gene unclear. With the DNA end fitting TRBJ2-7 better, the J assignment may be wrong. The CDR3 sequence is 12 residues long. Germline V lookup: CDR1 GTSNPN, CDR2 SVGIG (reference sequence). The CDR3 DNA is TGTGCCTGGACCTCGACGACCCCAGAGCAGTACTTC. Its protein is CAWTSTTPEQYF.

Judged by abundance, this clonotype is medium-sized. The CDR3 DNA reads as TGTGCCAGCAGCTTATGGAATGTACAGATGAACACTGAAGCTTTCTTT. Protein product: CASSLWNVQMNTEAFF. The chain recombines TRBV7-9 with TRBJ1-1; D uncertain. Trimming removed 2 bases from V and 0 bases from J, with 13 bases in between. CDR3 length: 16 amino acids. Germline CDR1 reads SEHNR; CDR2 reads FQNEAQ (reference sequence).

About this clonotype itself: Possible read error: a much larger clone is one base away. The gene calls are TRBV7-3 and TRBJ2-7; D call uncertain. Germline CDR1 is SGHTA and CDR2 is FQGTGA. The CDR3 covers 12 residues. Deletions cut 4 bases from V and 6 bases from J, with 10 bases between. The CDR3 region is CASSYMTGEQYF. The CDR3, as DNA: TGTGCCAGCAGCTATATGACTGGCGAGCAGTACTTC.

By proportion, this clonotype is medium-sized. V gene TRBV10-2 combines with J gene TRBJ1-2, with D perhaps TRBD1 (5 bases). The CDR3 has 12 amino acids. CDR1 and CDR2 (germline): WSHSY, SAAADI. The germline V and J ends were trimmed by 5 bases and 5 bases, with 9 bases remaining between them. CDR3 DNA: TGCGCCAGCAGTCCGACAGCATATGGCTACACCTTC. As protein: CASSPTAYGYTF.

This clonotype is medium-sized by share. The rearrangement uses TRBV5-1 and TRBJ2-3; D may match TRBD1 or TRBD2 (5 bases each). Trimming removed 4 bases from V and 1 base from J, with 16 bases in between. The CDR3 is 16 amino acids. From germline, CDR1 is SGHRS and CDR2 YFSETQ. CDR3 nucleotide sequence: TGCGCCAGCAGCGACGGACGGGACCTAGGCACAGATACGCAGTATTTT. This codes for CASSDGRDLGTDTQYF. Full variable domain (missing parts from reference TRBV5-1 and TRBJ2-3): KAGVTQTPRYLIKTRGQQVTLSCSPISGHRSVSWYQQTPGQGLQFLFEYFSETQRNKGNFPGRFSGRQFSNSRSEMNVSTLELGDSALYLCASSDGRDLGTDTQYFGPGTRLTVL.

As for this clonotype: An end of the junction does not agree with germline; a read error may underlie this. DNA for the CDR3: TGTGCCAGCAGCTATAGGGGGAGTAGCAATCAGCCCCTGCATTTT. Protein sequence: CASSYRGSSNQPLHF. The chain combines TRBV9 with TRBJ1-5, with D perhaps matching TRBD1 (6 bases). The CDR3 length is 15 residues. CDR1 is SGDLS and CDR2 is YYNGEE in the germline V gene.

The genes are TRBV13 and TRBJ1-3, with D unclear. V was cut by 3 bases and J by 0 bases, with 12 bases left in between. The CDR3 covers 16 residues. Germline lookup yields CDR1 PRHDT and CDR2 FYEKMQ (reference sequence). CDR3 DNA: TGTGCCAGCAGCTTTGTAACAGCGCTCTCTGGAAACACCATATATTTT. Amino acids: CASSFVTALSGNTIYF.

CDR3 sequence reads: CASSQDHEQGYEQYF. CDR3 sequence (DNA): TGCGCCAGCAGCCAAGATCACGAACAGGGCTACGAGCAGTACTTC. The rearrangement uses TRBV4-1 and TRBJ2-7, with D perhaps TRBD1 (6 bases). Germline assignment: CDR1 MGHRA and CDR2 YSYEKL. With 0 bases removed from V and 3 bases from J, the gap between germline ends came to 12 bases. The CDR3 extends over 15 amino acids.

By its share, this clonotype is medium-sized. This sequence joins TRBV14 and TRBJ2-1, with D uncertain. The CDR3 has 15 amino acids. CDR1 and CDR2 from the germline V gene are SGHDN and FVKESK. Trimming removed 6 bases at V and 7 bases at J, with 19 bases between. CDR3 loop: CASRKFNGIINEQFF. Written as DNA, the CDR3 is TGTGCCAGCAGGAAATTTAATGGGATAATTAATGAGCAGTTCTTC.

There are a few counts of this clonotype. V usage is TRBV7-9 and J usage is TRBJ2-2; maybe TRBD2 (6 bases). V was trimmed by 4 bases and J by 6 bases, leaving 9 bases between them. Germline CDR1 is SEHNR and CDR2 is FQNEAQ (reference sequence). The CDR3 is 13 residues long. As DNA, the CDR3 is TGTGCCAGCAGCTCTGGCGGGGCCGGGGAGCTGTTTTTT. Encoded protein: CASSSGGAGELFF.

A few counts support this clonotype. In nucleotides, the CDR3 is TGTGCCAGCAGCTTAGGCCCTTCACCCCTCCACTTT. Protein: CASSLGPSPLHF. This sequence joins TRBV7-2 and TRBJ1-6; D is unresolved. The V and J ends lost 1 base and 9 bases respectively, with 4 bases between them. The CDR3 is 12 residues long. The germline CDR1 and CDR2 sequences are SGHTA and FQGNSA. Supplemented by reference TRBV7-2 and TRBJ1-6, the full variable domain reads GAGVSQSPSNKVTEKGKDVELRCDPISGHTALYWYRQSLGQGLEFLIYFQGNSAPDKSGLPSDRFSAERTGGSVSTLTIQRTQQEDSAVYLCASSLGPSPLHFGNGTRLTVT.

The CDR3 protein is CASSRQGPGELFF. CDR3 nucleotides: TGTGCCAGCAGCAGACAGGGCCCCGGGGAGCTGTTTTTT. The V gene is TRBV28, the J gene TRBJ2-2; 7 bases match TRBD1. The CDR3 totals 13 residues. Germline V gene lookup returns CDR1 MDHEN and CDR2 SYDVKM. V trimming: 6 bases; J trimming: 6 bases; junction bases outside the gene matches: 4.

The chain joins TRBV28 to TRBJ2-2, with TRBD2 matching 9 bases. Germline values: CDR1 MDHEN, CDR2 SYDVKM. This CDR3 has 15 residues. Trimming removed 3 bases from V and 3 bases from J; junction bases left unmatched: 2. The CDR3 spells CASSLRGRDTGELFF. The DNA for the CDR3 is TGTGCCAGCAGTTTGCGCGGGAGGGACACCGGGGAGCTGTTTTTT.

The chain links TRBV9 to TRBJ2-3, with a weak D call TRBD2 (6 bases). CDR3 size: 17 residues. With 1 base removed from V and 4 bases from J, the gap between germline ends came to 19 bases. CDR1 and CDR2 from the germline V gene are SGDLS and YYNGEE. CDR3 DNA: TGTGCCAGCAGCGTAAACCGGGAGCCCAAGGTTGCAGATACGCAGTATTTT. Its protein product is CASSVNREPKVADTQYF.

Of note for this clonotype: The junction and the germline gene differ at one end; a read error may be behind it. The chain links TRBV7-9 to TRBJ1-4; 7 positions agree with TRBD1. Germline CDR1 SEHNR, CDR2 FQNEAQ (reference sequence). This CDR3 contains 14 residues. The CDR3 loop reads CASSSEGASEKLYF. CDR3 DNA sequence: TGTGCCAGCAGCTCTGAGGGGGCAAGTGAAAAACTGTATTTT.

This clonotype is labeled medium-sized. CDR3 sequence: CASRGVGGTDTQYF. The CDR3 DNA is TGTGCCAGCAGGGGGGTAGGAGGCACAGATACGCAGTATTTT. The chain employs TRBV9 and TRBJ2-3; either TRBD1 or TRBD2 may fit D (5 bases each). The CDR3 is made up of 14 amino acids. Per germline, CDR1 SGDLS and CDR2 YYNGEE. V was shortened by 5 bases and J by 1 base, with 11 bases between the two germline ends.

The rearrangement joins TRBV9 to TRBJ1-1; D gene ambiguous. The V end was cut by 0 bases, the J end by 0 bases, with 6 bases between. The CDR3 spans 14 residues. The V gene's germline CDR1 is SGDLS and CDR2 YYNGEE. The CDR3, as DNA: TGTGCCAGCAGCGTAGGCCAGATGAACACTGAAGCTTTCTTT. Translation: CASSVGQMNTEAFF.

The chain combines TRBV28 with TRBJ2-5; 11 bases fit TRBD2. Germline CDR1 reads MDHEN; CDR2 reads SYDVKM. CDR3 length equals 16 residues. Trimming cost V 8 bases and J 2 bases; bases outside gene matches: 10. The CDR3 here is CASCALLAGDQETQYF. Here the CDR3 DNA reads TGTGCCAGCTGTGCCCTACTAGCGGGAGATCAAGAGACCCAGTACTTC.

This chain joins TRBV6-6 and TRBJ2-7; D possibly corresponds to TRBD1 (6 bases). CDR1 is MNHNY, CDR2 SVGAGI, per germline (reference sequence). The CDR3 covers 15 residues. Trimming pared 5 bases from V and 5 bases from J, leaving 19 bases between. This chain's CDR3 is CASSTWGPVGDEQYF. Here the CDR3 DNA reads TGTGCCAGCAGTACGTGGGGGCCGGTAGGGGACGAGCAGTACTTC.

This clonotype was detected a few times. The chain employs TRBV10-3 and TRBJ2-7; D gene uncertain. V shed 4 bases and J shed 2 bases, with 6 bases lying between them. CDR3 length equals 12 residues. Germline V gene lookup returns CDR1 ENHRY and CDR2 SYGVKD. Here the CDR3 DNA reads TGTGCCATCAGTGGTGGGCCCTACGAGCAGTACTTC. Protein: CAISGGPYEQYF.

This clonotype counts as medium-sized. The rearrangement uses TRBV20-1 and TRBJ1-6; no clear D. CDR3 length equals 16 residues. V was shortened by 0 bases and J by 3 bases, with 12 bases between the two germline ends. CDR1 DFQATT and CDR2 SNEGSKA come from the germline V gene (reference sequence). CDR3 DNA: TGCAGTGCTAGAGATCTGGACGGAAACTATAATTCACCCCTCCACTTT. It encodes CSARDLDGNYNSPLHF.

Judged by abundance, this clonotype is medium-sized. This chain connects TRBV6-5 to TRBJ2-2; D unresolved. Germline V gives CDR1 MNHEY, CDR2 SVGAGI. This CDR3 comprises 15 residues. Trimming pared 0 bases from V and 4 bases from J, leaving 9 bases between. The CDR3 coding sequence is TGTGCCAGCAGTTACTCGAGCAATCCCACCGGGGAGCTGTTTTTT. Its protein is CASSYSSNPTGELFF.

The chain combines TRBV11-2 with TRBJ1-5, with D possibly being TRBD1 (5 bases). Germline CDR1 reads SGHAT; CDR2 reads FQNNGV. The germline V and J ends were trimmed by 4 bases and 0 bases, with 16 bases remaining between them. The CDR3 covers 17 residues. CDR3 sequence: CASSSDRDCYSNQPQHF. The DNA of the CDR3 is TGTGCCAGCAGCTCTGACCGGGACTGTTATAGCAATCAGCCCCAGCATTTT.

The V call is TRBV12-3 or TRBV12-4, the J call TRBJ1-5; D perhaps matches TRBD1 (5 bases). There are 13 residues in the CDR3. The V end lost 3 bases, the J end lost 7 bases, and 10 bases lay between the germline ends. The CDR3 here is CASSLGGDQPQHF. The DNA of the CDR3 is TGTGCCAGCAGTTTGGGCGGGGACCAGCCCCAGCATTTT.